This T cell receptor beta chain was identified in a study of CD8 T cells in Susac syndrome. TCR beta sequencing covered blood CD8+ and CD4+ T cells. The RNA input was about 0.5 to 1 ug, and it was reverse transcribed with random hexamers. TCRdb re-derived calls from the immunoSEQ multiplex PCR reads in MiXCR, one entry per CDR3 protein. Counted here are tens of thousands of distinct CDR3 sequences, around nine tenths occurring once; the ten biggest clones make up roughly 0.2%. This clonotype was seen a single time. The V end lost 1 base, the J end lost 9 bases, and 18 bases lay between the germline ends. This CDR3 comprises 15 residues. Looked up from germline, CDR1 is SGHDN and CDR2 is FVKESK.

This rearrangement joins TRBV14 to TRBJ2-5; D unresolved. The TCR sequence derives from a human donor in good health. Sequencing input: CD8+ T cells from PBMCs. The DNA of the CDR3 is TGTGCCAGCAGCCAAGCCCTGTCGGTGGTGAAGGCCCAGTACTTC. Protein: CASSQALSVVKAQYF.